Below, one T cell receptor (beta chain) is given with its context. Trimming removed 3 bases from V and 0 bases from J, with 9 bases in between. The CDR3 covers 15 residues. Germline V lookup: CDR1 LNHDA, CDR2 SQIVND (reference sequence). The data belong to a study of T cell changes during pregnancy in multiple sclerosis. The protocol was immunoSEQ multiplex PCR, while the TCRdb copy is restricted to in-frame clones and leaves out a portion. This sample has around 95,000 clones, with 92% found just once. Material: peripheral blood, obtained after pregnancy. The gene calls are TRBV19 and TRBJ1-5; D remains unclear. This TCR was recovered from a female donor with multiple sclerosis, enrolled in a pregnancy study. The chain's CDR3 is CASSIKTYSNQPQHF. In DNA form, the CDR3 reads TGTGCCAGTAGTATTAAAACTTATAGCAATCAGCCCCAGCATTTT.